This passage covers 27 T cell receptor beta chains from one sample sequenced in a study of blood T cell repertoires in COVID-19. The assay was immunoSEQ multiplex PCR, and TCRdb's table has in-frame clones only and misses some. The sample lists about 150,000 clones; about 85% were seen once. Sequences were obtained from peripheral blood. Receptor source: a woman older than 75 with COVID-19, enrolled during active disease.

The V and J genes are TRBV28 and TRBJ1-3; 10 nucleotides line up with TRBD1. Germline CDR1 reads MDHEN; CDR2 reads SYDVKM. The V and J ends lost 2 bases and 5 bases, in that order; junction bases with no gene match: 6. The CDR3 totals 16 residues. The CDR3 DNA follows: TGTGCCAGCAGTTTAGGTTGGGGACAGGGGAGAAACACCATATATTTT. Residues: CASSLGWGQGRNTIYF. The full variable domain, completed using reference TRBV28 and TRBJ1-3, is DVKVTQSSRYLVKRTGEKVFLECVQDMDHENMFWYRQDPGLGLRLIYFSYDVKMKEKGDIPEGYSVSREKKERFSLILESASTNQTSMYLCASSLGWGQGRNTIYFGEGSWLTVV.

CDR3 sequence reads: CAISPIFRGDNTEAFF. DNA of the CDR3: TGTGCCATCAGCCCAATTTTCAGGGGCGACAACACTGAAGCTTTCTTT. The genes are TRBV10-3 and TRBJ1-1; TRBD1 might be the D (6 bases). The CDR3 is 16 residues long. Germline assignment: CDR1 ENHRY and CDR2 SYGVKD. V was trimmed by 6 bases and J by 2 bases, leaving 19 bases between them.

This sequence joins TRBV7-9 and TRBJ1-2; tentative D call: TRBD1 (5 bases). Germline V gives CDR1 SEHNR, CDR2 FQNEAQ (reference sequence). The CDR3 consists of 13 residues. Between the trimmed V and J ends, which lost 1 base and 7 bases, there was a span of 10 bases. In DNA form, the CDR3 reads TGTGCCAGCAGCTTAGTATCGGGGGTTGGCTACACCTTC. Translation: CASSLVSGVGYTF.

The CDR3 DNA reads as TGTGCCAGCAGCCCCCAGGGACAAGGACTTGGTGAGCAGTTCTTC. Translated: CASSPQGQGLGEQFF. This chain uses TRBV9 with TRBJ2-1; a weak D match, TRBD1 (6 bases). This CDR3 is built from 15 residues. Germline CDR1 is SGDLS and CDR2 is YYNGEE. V was shortened by 4 bases and J by 9 bases, with 20 bases between the two germline ends.

The chain is built from TRBV7-8 and TRBJ1-1; D call uncertain. Deletions cut 8 bases from V and 3 bases from J, with 10 bases between. This CDR3 comprises 12 residues. Germline V lookup: CDR1 SGHVS, CDR2 FQNEAQ. CDR3 sequence reads: CASLSSYTEAFF. The CDR3 DNA reads as TGTGCCAGCTTGTCCAGTTACACTGAAGCTTTCTTT.

This rearrangement joins TRBV7-8 to TRBJ2-2, with a possible D match to TRBD1 (5 bases). Deletions cut 2 bases from V and 5 bases from J, with 15 bases between. The length of the CDR3 is 16 residues. Germline V CDR1 and CDR2: SGHVS, FQNEAQ. The CDR3 reads CASSLQGGEITGELFF. The CDR3 DNA follows: TGTGCCAGCAGCTTACAGGGCGGCGAAATTACCGGGGAGCTGTTTTTT.

The chain has TRBV28 and TRBJ2-3, with 7 positions matching TRBD1. With V trimmed by 5 bases and J by 0 bases, 8 bases remained unmatched. The CDR3 runs to 16 residues. Germline V gene sequence: CDR1 MDHEN, CDR2 SYDVKM. Here the CDR3 reads CASSPRQGSSTDTQYF. CDR3 nucleotide sequence: TGTGCCAGCAGTCCGCGACAGGGAAGTAGCACAGATACGCAGTATTTT.

This chain connects TRBV5-1 to TRBJ1-4; unclear D gene. The V gene lost 0 bases and the J gene lost 8 bases, with 8 bases spanning the gap. The germline V gene has CDR1 SGHRS and CDR2 YFSETQ. The CDR3 loop spans 13 amino acids. CDR3 in amino acids: CASSLGSAEKLFF. CDR3 nucleotide sequence: TGCGCCAGCAGCTTGGGTTCTGCGGAAAAACTGTTTTTT.

The rearrangement joins TRBV3-1 (or the pseudogene TRBV3-2) to TRBJ2-1; tentatively, D is TRBD2 (6 bases). The CDR3 contains 13 residues. V lost 2 bases and J lost 10, with 12 bases in between. Looked up from germline, CDR1 is LGHDT and CDR2 is YNNKEL (reference sequence). CDR3 residues: CASSQSVGREQFF. The CDR3 coding sequence is TGTGCCAGCAGCCAATCGGTGGGGAGGGAGCAGTTCTTC.

The J gene is TRBJ1-6, the V gene TRBV5-6; TRBD1 matches 7 bases. From germline, CDR1 is SGHDT and CDR2 YYEEEE. V was pared by 4 bases and J by 10 bases, with 11 bases of the junction left unmatched. CDR3 length: 15 amino acids. The CDR3 region is CASSKEGAWTSPLHF. CDR3 nucleotide sequence: TGTGCCAGCAGCAAGGAGGGGGCATGGACCTCACCCCTCCACTTT.

CDR3 bases: TGTGCCAGCAGCTCCCAGGCGGCCAACGTCCTGACTTTC. Translating gives CASSSQAANVLTF. The chain couples TRBV7-3 to TRBJ2-6; D is unresolved. Trimming took 4 bases from V and 6 from J, leaving 7 bases between them. There are 13 residues in the CDR3. The germline V gene encodes CDR1 SGHTA and CDR2 FQGTGA.

This clone appeared once. This same CDR3 is encoded by further DNA sequences in the sample. This sequence joins TRBV5-1 and TRBJ2-3; a weak D match, TRBD2 (5 bases). V was trimmed by 0 bases and J by 0 bases, leaving 5 bases between them. In germline, CDR1 is SGHRS, CDR2 YFSETQ. The CDR3 is made up of 14 amino acids. CDR3 sequence reads: CASSLGGSTDTQYF. The CDR3 coding sequence is TGCGCCAGCAGCTTGGGAGGGAGCACAGATACGCAGTATTTT.

The rearrangement joins TRBV3-1 (or the pseudogene TRBV3-2) to TRBJ2-7, with D tentatively TRBD1 (5 bases). Germline CDR1 LGHDT, CDR2 YNNKEL (reference sequence). Trimming took off 1 base at V and 0 bases at J, with 10 bases between the two ends. The CDR3 is 15 residues long. The CDR3 protein is CASSQVGDSSYEQYF. As DNA, the CDR3 is TGTGCCAGCAGCCAAGTTGGCGACAGCTCCTACGAGCAGTACTTC.

The chain uses TRBV10-2 and TRBJ2-7, with D unresolved. From germline, CDR1 is WSHSY and CDR2 SAAADI. V was cut by 2 bases and J by 6 bases, with 11 bases left in between. The CDR3 is 13 residues long. CDR3 in DNA: TGCGCCAGCAGTGAGCCGCCCCCAGGCGAGCAGTACTTC. It yields the protein CASSEPPPGEQYF.

The chain is built from TRBV19 and TRBJ1-3; D is unclear. The V and J ends lost 3 bases and 1 base respectively, with 7 bases between them. This CDR3 comprises 14 residues. Germline loops: CDR1 LNHDA, CDR2 SQIVND (reference sequence). The CDR3 loop is CASSISGSGNTIYF. CDR3 bases: TGTGCCAGTAGTATTTCGGGGTCTGGAAACACCATATATTTT.

The CDR3, as DNA: TGCGCCAGCAGCTCGGACAGGTCGAACACTGAAGCTTTCTTT. The encoded protein is CASSSDRSNTEAFF. The chain recombines TRBV5-1 with TRBJ1-1; 7 bases are shared with TRBD1. In germline, CDR1 is SGHRS, CDR2 YFSETQ. After removal of 3 bases from V and 1 base from J, the junction contained 3 bases not matched to a gene. The CDR3 spans 14 residues.

The sample holds a few counts of this clone. The chain carries TRBV5-4 and TRBJ2-7, with D possibly TRBD1 on 7 matching bases. Trimming cost V 4 bases and J 5 bases, with 19 bases left between them. Germline CDR1 and CDR2: SGHNT and YYREEE (reference sequence). This CDR3 is 15 amino acids long. The chain's CDR3 is CASSTPGGGLNEQYF. The DNA of the CDR3 is TGTGCCAGCAGCACCCCCGGAGGGGGCCTGAACGAGCAGTACTTC.

The J gene is TRBJ2-1, the V gene TRBV5-1; D gene unclear. V shed 4 bases and J shed 12 bases, with 20 bases lying between them. Looked up from germline, CDR1 is SGHRS and CDR2 is YFSETQ. This CDR3 contains 14 residues. CDR3 loop: CASSASQAPGGQFF. The CDR3, as DNA: TGCGCCAGCAGCGCCTCCCAGGCCCCAGGTGGGCAGTTCTTC.

The chain links TRBV5-5 to TRBJ2-7; TRBD2 matches at 7 bases. The CDR3 has 14 amino acids. Trimming removed 1 base from V and 3 bases from J; junction bases left unmatched: 4. CDR1 SGHKS and CDR2 YYEKEE come from the germline V gene (reference sequence). The CDR3, as DNA: TGTGCCAGCAGCTTGAGGACTAGAGTCTACGAGCAGTACTTC. This encodes CASSLRTRVYEQYF.

The chain links TRBV4-2 to TRBJ2-3; TRBD2 is a possible D gene (5 bases). V was pared by 8 bases and J by 0 bases, with 18 bases between. Germline V gene sequence: CDR1 LGHNA, CDR2 YNFKEQ. This CDR3 contains 16 residues. In DNA, the CDR3 is TGTGCCAGCCGGGAAGGAGTTGCCGCGAGCACAGATACGCAGTATTTT. Protein sequence: CASREGVAASTDTQYF.

The chain links TRBV6-5 to TRBJ1-2; TRBD1 is a possible D gene (6 bases). Deletions cut 6 bases from V and 1 base from J, with 9 bases between. Germline V lookup: CDR1 MNHEY, CDR2 SVGAGI. The CDR3 spans 13 residues. The CDR3 DNA reads TGTGCCAGCAGACAGGGAGTTAACTATGGCTACACCTTC. The encoded protein is CASRQGVNYGYTF.

This chain links TRBV11-2 with TRBJ1-1, with 9 bases fitting TRBD1. The CDR3 is 18 residues long. Per the germline V gene, CDR1 is SGHAT and CDR2 is FQNNGV. The trim removed 0 bases at V and 0 bases at J, leaving 8 bases unmatched. The CDR3 DNA sequence: TGTGCCAGCAGCTTAGATCGGGGGACAGGGATTATGAACACTGAAGCTTTCTTT. Translation gives CASSLDRGTGIMNTEAFF.

The chain carries TRBV12-5 and TRBJ2-3; TRBD1 is a possible D gene (6 bases). This CDR3 contains 12 residues. Germline-derived CDR1 and CDR2 are LGHNT and FRNRAP. The CDR3 sequence is CARRTATDTQYF. The CDR3 DNA reads as TGTGCGCGCCGGACAGCCACAGATACGCAGTATTTT.

The chain employs TRBV3-1 (or the pseudogene TRBV3-2) and TRBJ2-7; TRBD1 agrees at 8 bases. With 8 bases clipped from V and 5 bases from J, the junction kept 5 bases outside the gene matches. CDR3 length equals 12 residues. Germline assignment: CDR1 LGHDT and CDR2 YNNKEL (reference sequence). As DNA, the CDR3 is TGTGCCAGCGGACAGGGATCACACGAGCAGTACTTC. Amino acid sequence: CASGQGSHEQYF.

In its sample, this clone was seen a few times. Written as DNA, the CDR3 is TGTGCCAGCAGCTTCCGACAGAGGTCAGATACGCAGTATTTT. This sequence encodes CASSFRQRSDTQYF. This chain uses TRBV13 with TRBJ2-3; D may be TRBD1 (5 bases). CDR1 and CDR2 from the germline V gene are PRHDT and FYEKMQ (reference sequence). The V end was cut by 3 bases, the J end by 4 bases, with 11 bases between. This CDR3 is built from 14 residues.

This chain joins TRBV6-4 and TRBJ2-7; D gene unclear. Between the trimmed V and J ends, which lost 11 bases and 0 bases, there was a span of 14 bases. CDR3 length: 13 residues. Germline loops: CDR1 MRHNA, CDR2 SNTAGT. The CDR3 bases are TGTGCCCCCCTTACTGTACTCTCCTACGAGCAGTACTTC. This codes for CAPLTVLSYEQYF.

J is TRBJ2-1 and V is TRBV5-1, with 10 positions matching TRBD1. With V trimmed by 0 bases and J by 4 bases, 13 bases remained unmatched. Germline V gives CDR1 SGHRS, CDR2 YFSETQ. The CDR3 covers 19 residues. This CDR3 reads CASSLEPQGRDRGYNEQFF. The CDR3 DNA reads as TGCGCCAGCAGCTTGGAACCACAGGGGCGGGACAGGGGATACAATGAGCAGTTCTTC.